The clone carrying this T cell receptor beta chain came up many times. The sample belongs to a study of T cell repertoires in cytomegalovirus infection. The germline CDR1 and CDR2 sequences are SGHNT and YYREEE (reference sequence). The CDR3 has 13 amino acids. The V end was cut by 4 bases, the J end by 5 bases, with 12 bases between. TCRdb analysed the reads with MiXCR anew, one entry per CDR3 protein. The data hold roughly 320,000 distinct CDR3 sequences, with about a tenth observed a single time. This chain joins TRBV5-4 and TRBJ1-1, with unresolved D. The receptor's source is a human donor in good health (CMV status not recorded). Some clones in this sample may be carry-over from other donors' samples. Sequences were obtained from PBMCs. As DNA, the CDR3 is TGTGCCAGCAGCCCCAGGAGGGAGACTGAAGCTTTCTTT. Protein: CASSPRRETEAFF.